The clone carrying this TCR beta chain was counted at least ten times. The data originate from a study of blood T cell repertoires in COVID-19. Overall study: Samples representing acute and convalescent COVID-19 were sourced from the United States, Italy and Spain. Sample material is recorded as cDNA or gDNA derived from T cells, B-cell-depleted T cells, or PBMCs.

Under the authors' procedure: Amplification of reference gene primers provided the estimated nucleated cell counts. Sequencing used immunoSEQ multiplex PCR; TCRdb keeps in-frame clones, though not all of them. The D gene and trimming were derived from the DNA, and the V and J assignments and clone size from that table. The data show approximately 110,000 clones, about 75% seen once. Trimming cost V 5 bases and J 8 bases; bases outside gene matches: 9. Germline lookup yields CDR1 LNHDA and CDR2 SQIVND (reference sequence). The length of the CDR3 is 15 residues. V gene TRBV19 combines with J gene TRBJ2-1; 10 bases agree with TRBD2. This clonotype was sampled from a man aged 80 or over with acute or convalescent COVID-19. Sample: peripheral blood. CDR3 bases: TGTGCCAGTAGTTTAAGCGGGAGGGCCAAGGATGAGCAGTTCTTC. Residues: CASSLSGRAKDEQFF.